This T cell receptor (beta chain) was sequenced for a study of shared clonotypes between healthy human individuals. Study-wide points: A handful of donors shared about 4.5% of their naive CD4 clonotypes.

This clone was counted a few times. Its target is not known. CD4+ cells underwent separation, giving CD45RA+ naive and CD45RA-negative memory subsets. Original methodology: Filtering differed for immunoSEQ, which gave only junction sequences without quality scores. This table comes from immunoSEQ multiplex PCR, and its TCRdb copy is limited to in-frame clones, with some not included. V and J calls plus clone size are reproduced from that table; the DNA served to infer D and trimming. The table includes roughly 1,000,000 clones, about 84% detected once. This sequence was found in a man in his late teens or twenties in good health. Some clones in this sample may be carry-over from other donors' samples. Sequencing was done on a sample of memory CD4+ T cells from PBMCs. Subset defined: CD45RA-negative fraction.

The CDR3 DNA is TGTGCCAGCAGTGGGAGCGGGAGTGAATCGGATACGCAGTATTTT. Translated: CASSGSGSESDTQYF. This chain uses TRBV6-1 with TRBJ2-3; 8 bases fit TRBD2. Germline values: CDR1 MNHNS, CDR2 SASEGT. Unmatched junction bases numbered 9, after V lost 4 bases and J lost 6 bases. This CDR3 contains 15 residues.